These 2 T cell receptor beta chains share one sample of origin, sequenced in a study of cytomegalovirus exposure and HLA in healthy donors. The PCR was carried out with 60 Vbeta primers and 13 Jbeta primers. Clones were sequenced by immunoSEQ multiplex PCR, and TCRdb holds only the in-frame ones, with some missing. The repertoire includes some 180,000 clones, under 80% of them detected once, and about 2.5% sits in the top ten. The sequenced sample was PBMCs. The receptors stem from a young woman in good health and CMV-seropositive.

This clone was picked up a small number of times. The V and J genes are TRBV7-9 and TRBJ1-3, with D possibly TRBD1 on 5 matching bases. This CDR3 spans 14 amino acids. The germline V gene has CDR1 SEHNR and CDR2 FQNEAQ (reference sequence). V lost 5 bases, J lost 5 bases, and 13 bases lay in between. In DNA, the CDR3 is TGTGCCAGCAGCCTACAGGCGGCTAGAAACACCATATATTTT. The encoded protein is CASSLQAARNTIYF.

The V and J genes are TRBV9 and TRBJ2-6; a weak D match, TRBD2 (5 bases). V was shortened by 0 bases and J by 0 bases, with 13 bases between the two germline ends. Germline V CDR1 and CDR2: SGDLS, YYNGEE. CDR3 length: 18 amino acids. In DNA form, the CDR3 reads TGTGCCAGCAGCGTAGGGGAGAGACCGTCCTCTGGGGCCAACGTCCTGACTTTC. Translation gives CASSVGERPSSGANVLTF.